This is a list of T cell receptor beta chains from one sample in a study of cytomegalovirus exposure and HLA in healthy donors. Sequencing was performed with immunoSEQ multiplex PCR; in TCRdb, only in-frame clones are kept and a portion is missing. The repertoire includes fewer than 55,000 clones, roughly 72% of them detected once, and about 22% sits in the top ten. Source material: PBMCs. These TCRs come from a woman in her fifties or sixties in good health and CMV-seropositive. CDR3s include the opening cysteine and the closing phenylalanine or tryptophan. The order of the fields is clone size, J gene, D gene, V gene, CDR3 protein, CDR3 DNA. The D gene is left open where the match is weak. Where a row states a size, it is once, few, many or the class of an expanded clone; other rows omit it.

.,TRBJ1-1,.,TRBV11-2,CASSLERKRAEAFF,TGTGCCAGCAGCTTAGAGCGCAAGAGGGCTGAAGCTTTCTTT
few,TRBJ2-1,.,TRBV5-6,CASSLGQAYNEQFF,TGTGCCAGCAGCTTGGGGCAGGCCTACAATGAGCAGTTCTTC
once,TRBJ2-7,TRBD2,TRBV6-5,CASPPSGSTYEQYF,TGTGCCAGTCCCCCTAGCGGGAGTACCTACGAGCAGTACTTC
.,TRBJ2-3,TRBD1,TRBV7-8,CASSTTQGSTQYF,TGTGCCAGCAGCACCACACAGGGGAGTACGCAGTATTTT
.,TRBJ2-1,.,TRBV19,CASSIRTGDEQFF,TGTGCCAGTAGTATACGAACCGGAGATGAGCAGTTCTTC
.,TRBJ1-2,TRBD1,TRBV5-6,CASSLQGKVPFF,TGTGCCAGCAGCTTACAGGGGAAGGTCCCCTTCTTC
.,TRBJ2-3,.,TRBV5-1,CASSLNQGSVDTQYF,TGCGCCAGCAGCTTGAACCAGGGAAGTGTGGATACGCAGTATTTT
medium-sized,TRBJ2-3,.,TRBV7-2,CASSLEPTGDTQYF,TGTGCCAGCAGCTTAGAACCAACCGGAGATACGCAGTATTTT
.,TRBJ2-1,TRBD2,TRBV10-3,CAISGTSGSDYEQFF,TGTGCCATCAGTGGGACTAGCGGGAGTGATTATGAGCAGTTCTTC
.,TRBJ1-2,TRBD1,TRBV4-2,CASSQEGTGNGYTF,TGTGCCAGCAGCCAAGAAGGGACAGGGAATGGCTACACCTTC
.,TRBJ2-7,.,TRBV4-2,CASSQDWRGVQYEQYF,TGTGCCAGCAGCCAAGATTGGAGGGGTGTCCAATACGAGCAGTACTTC
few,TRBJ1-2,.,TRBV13,CASSPRRAGVYGYTF,TGTGCCAGCAGCCCCCGCCGGGCAGGGGTCTATGGCTACACCTTC
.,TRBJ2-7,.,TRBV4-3,CASSQDTLRYEQYF,TGCGCCAGCAGCCAAGATACCCTGAGGTACGAGCAGTACTTC
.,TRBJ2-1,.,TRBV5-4,CASSLALLDGSDEQFF,TGTGCCAGCAGCCTAGCCCTGCTAGACGGGTCGGATGAGCAGTTCTTC
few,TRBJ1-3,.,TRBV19,CASSTPFQGKTGNTIYF,TGTGCCAGTAGTACCCCCTTTCAGGGGAAGACTGGAAACACCATATATTTT
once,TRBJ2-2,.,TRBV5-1,CASREGTNTGELFF,TGCGCCAGCAGAGAGGGAACGAACACCGGGGAGCTGTTTTTT
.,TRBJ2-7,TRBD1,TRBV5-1,CASSLGQGWEQYF,TGCGCCAGCAGCCTAGGACAGGGGTGGGAGCAGTACTTC
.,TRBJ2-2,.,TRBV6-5,CASTGNANTGELFF,TGTGCCAGCACGGGGAACGCGAACACCGGGGAGCTGTTTTTT
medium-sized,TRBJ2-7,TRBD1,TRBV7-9,CASSLAGTGNSYEQYF,TGTGCCAGCAGCTTAGCCGGGACAGGGAACTCCTACGAGCAGTACTTC
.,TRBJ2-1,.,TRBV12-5,CASALNTVNEQFF,TGTGCTAGTGCCCTAAATACAGTTAATGAGCAGTTCTTC
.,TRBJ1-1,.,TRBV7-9,CASSLVQGTEAFF,TGTGCCAGCAGCTTAGTTCAGGGTACTGAAGCTTTCTTT
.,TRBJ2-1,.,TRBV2,CASSMLGDSYNEQFF,TGTGCCAGCAGTATGCTAGGCGACTCCTACAATGAGCAGTTCTTC
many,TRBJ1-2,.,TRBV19,CASRVLQGNYGYTF,TGTGCCAGTAGGGTCCTACAGGGAAATTATGGCTACACCTTC